One sample yielded the 20 T cell receptor beta chains listed below, sequenced in a study of blood T cell repertoires in COVID-19. The method was immunoSEQ multiplex PCR; TCRdb's version includes in-frame clones alone and lacks a portion of them. The sample has about 6,800 clones; approximately 90% are singletons. The sample consisted of peripheral blood. The receptors were sampled from a human donor in a cohort sampled during active COVID-19.

The V gene is TRBV27, the J gene TRBJ1-1; no firm D call. This CDR3 region has 15 residues. The germline gives CDR1 MNHEY, CDR2 SMNVEV (reference sequence). Trimming took 5 bases from V and 0 from J, leaving 13 bases between them. CDR3 sequence reads: CASSPEAAMNTEAFF. For the CDR3, the DNA is TGTGCCAGCAGTCCCGAGGCGGCCATGAACACTGAAGCTTTCTTT.

The chain has TRBV28 and TRBJ1-4, with 8 positions matching TRBD1. Germline CDR1 reads MDHEN; CDR2 reads SYDVKM. The CDR3 is 16 amino acids. The V segment lost 4 bases and the J segment 6 bases; nucleotides outside the gene matches: 10. The CDR3 DNA is TGTGCCAGCAGTTCAGCTTTCAGGGGGCCTCATGAAAAACTGTTTTTT. Translated, it gives CASSSAFRGPHEKLFF.

The chain joins TRBV2 to TRBJ2-5; TRBD2 matches at 11 bases. The CDR3 is 16 amino acids. The germline V gene encodes CDR1 SNHLY and CDR2 FYNNEI. V was clipped by 5 bases and J by 1 base; unmatched bases: 6. CDR3 DNA: TGTGCCAGCAGTAAAGATAGCGGGAGGGGCCAAGAGACCCAGTACTTC. Its protein is CASSKDSGRGQETQYF.

V gene TRBV7-8 combines with J gene TRBJ1-4; D gene uncertain. Germline V CDR1 and CDR2: SGHVS, FQNEAQ. The V end was cut by 7 bases, the J end by 5 bases, with 14 bases between. The CDR3 runs 14 residues. The DNA for the CDR3 is TGTGCCAGCACTCGAGGGCGAGCAAATGAAAAACTGTTTTTT. Residues: CASTRGRANEKLFF.

J is TRBJ2-7 and V is TRBV7-8; TRBD1 matches 7 bases. From germline, CDR1 is SGHVS and CDR2 FQNEAQ. There are 14 residues in the CDR3. V shed 1 base and J 4 bases; nucleotides not matched to a gene: 4. The CDR3, as DNA: TGTGCCAGCAGCTTAGAGGGACAGAAATACGAGCAGTACTTC. Amino acid sequence: CASSLEGQKYEQYF.

CDR3 amino acids: CASSQRAAASSYNEQFF. The CDR3, as DNA: TGTGCCAGCAGCCAAAGAGCAGCGGCGAGCTCCTACAATGAGCAGTTCTTC. The rearrangement uses TRBV14 and TRBJ2-1, with a possible D match to TRBD2 (5 bases). The CDR3 runs 17 residues. Trimming shortened V by 2 bases and J by 0 bases, and 14 bases separated the two germline ends. CDR1 SGHDN and CDR2 FVKESK come from the germline V gene. The whole variable domain, remainder taken from reference TRBV14 and TRBJ2-1, is EAGVTQFPSHSVIEKGQTVTLRCDPISGHDNLYWYRRVMGKEIKFLLHFVKESKQDESGMPNNRFLAERTGGTYSTLKVQPAELEDSGVYFCASSQRAAASSYNEQFFGPGTRLTVL.

This rearrangement joins TRBV18 to TRBJ2-3; tentatively, D is TRBD2 (5 bases). V was trimmed by 3 bases and J by 2 bases, leaving 15 bases between them. Germline CDR1 KGHSH, CDR2 LQKENI. The CDR3 has 16 residues. The CDR3 reads CASSPYSGDLTDTQYF. The CDR3 DNA reads as TGTGCCAGCTCACCCTATTCCGGGGATCTCACAGATACGCAGTATTTT.

The V and J genes are TRBV5-4 and TRBJ2-5; 9 bases align to TRBD2. The germline CDR1 and CDR2 sequences are SGHNT and YYREEE (reference sequence). J was trimmed by 2 bases and V by 0 bases; bases with no gene match: 2. CDR3 length: 15 amino acids. The CDR3 reads CASSLGLAGQETQYF. CDR3 sequence (DNA): TGTGCCAGCAGCTTGGGGCTAGCGGGACAAGAGACCCAGTACTTC.

The chain couples TRBV15 to TRBJ1-3; TRBD1 might be the D (6 bases). The CDR3 runs 14 residues. The germline CDR1 and CDR2 sequences are LNHNV and YYDKDF (reference sequence). Trimming removed 1 base from V and 4 bases from J, with 8 bases in between. The CDR3 sequence is CATSRGQEGNTIYF. For the CDR3, the DNA is TGTGCCACCAGCAGAGGACAGGAGGGAAACACCATATATTTT. Using reference TRBV15 and TRBJ1-3 for the parts outside the CDR3, the full variable domain is DAMVIQNPRYQVTQFGKPVTLSCSQTLNHNVMYWYQQKSSQAPKLLFHYYDKDFNNEADTPDNFQSRRPNTSFCFLDIRSPGLGDTAMYLCATSRGQEGNTIYFGEGSWLTVV.

The chain joins TRBV12-5 to TRBJ2-2, with 9 bases fitting TRBD1. J was trimmed by 1 base and V by 6 bases; bases with no gene match: 3. This CDR3 spans 15 amino acids. Germline CDR1 is LGHNT and CDR2 is FRNRAP. CDR3 amino acids: CASGTGQGNTGELFF. The CDR3 bases are TGTGCTAGTGGCACGGGACAGGGGAACACCGGGGAGCTGTTTTTT.

The CDR3 nucleotides read TGTGCCAGCAGCGTAGGTGGCAACGCGAACACCGGGGAGCTGTTTTTT. Translating gives CASSVGGNANTGELFF. The rearrangement uses TRBV9 and TRBJ2-2; D is uncertain. Trimming pared 0 bases from V and 0 bases from J, leaving 9 bases between. Germline V CDR1 and CDR2: SGDLS, YYNGEE. The CDR3 is 16 amino acids. Full variable domain (outside the CDR3, taken from reference TRBV9 and TRBJ2-2): DSGVTQTPKHLITATGQRVTLRCSPRSGDLSVYWYQQSLDQGLQFLIQYYNGEERAKGNILERFSAQQFPDLHSELNLSSLELGDSALYFCASSVGGNANTGELFFGEGSRLTVL.

The rearrangement uses TRBV5-4 and TRBJ2-7, with 13 bases identical to TRBD2. This CDR3 is built from 16 residues. With V trimmed by 4 bases and J by 7 bases, 11 bases remained unmatched. The germline gives CDR1 SGHNT, CDR2 YYREEE (reference sequence). The DNA for the CDR3 is TGTGCCAGCAGCCTGGGACTAGCGGGAAGGACGGCAGAGCAGTACTTC. Protein: CASSLGLAGRTAEQYF.

The CDR3 loop reads CASSEFRTITDTQYF. DNA of the CDR3: TGCGCCAGCAGTGAGTTTAGGACAATCACAGATACGCAGTATTTT. The V gene is TRBV10-1, the J gene TRBJ2-3; a possible D gene is TRBD1 (5 bases). CDR1 and CDR2 from the germline V gene are WNHNN and SYGVQD (reference sequence). This CDR3 has 15 residues. V dropped 1 base and J dropped 2 bases, with 10 bases sitting between them.

This sequence joins TRBV5-6 and TRBJ2-7, with D tentatively TRBD1 (5 bases). Per germline, CDR1 SGHDT and CDR2 YYEEEE. V lost 3 bases, J lost 6 bases, and 10 bases lay in between. CDR3 length equals 12 residues. DNA for the CDR3: TGTGCCAGCAGCTACCCTCAGGGCGAGCAGTACTTC. Its protein is CASSYPQGEQYF. The entire variable domain, with the rest obtained from reference TRBV5-6 and TRBJ2-7, is as follows: DAGVTQSPTHLIKTRGQQVTLRCSPKSGHDTVSWYQQALGQGPQFIFQYYEEEERQRGNFPDRFSGHQFPNYSSELNVNALLLGDSALYLCASSYPQGEQYFGPGTRLTVT.

This clone was seen a few times. The CDR3 DNA sequence: TGTGCCACCAGCAGAGACCGACAGAGCTCTGGAAACACCATATATTTT. This encodes CATSRDRQSSGNTIYF. This chain uses TRBV15 with TRBJ1-3, with D possibly matching TRBD1 (5 bases). This CDR3 comprises 16 residues. Germline V lookup: CDR1 LNHNV, CDR2 YYDKDF (reference sequence). The V and J ends lost 0 bases and 0 bases respectively, with 9 bases between them.

This sequence joins TRBV6-4 and TRBJ1-6; no clear D gene. The V gene's germline CDR1 is MRHNA and CDR2 SNTAGT. This CDR3 spans 13 amino acids. V lost 4 bases and J 9 bases, leaving 10 bases between the germline ends. Here the CDR3 DNA reads TGTGCCAGCAGTGCTGATGAGCTTTCACCCCTCCACTTT. It encodes CASSADELSPLHF.

The chain couples TRBV7-9 to TRBJ2-3; 7 bases line up with TRBD2. The CDR3 consists of 18 residues. The V gene end was trimmed by 2 bases and the J gene end by 3 bases; junction bases not matched to a gene: 14. Germline-derived CDR1 and CDR2 are SEHNR and FQNEAQ (reference sequence). The CDR3 DNA reads TGTGCCAGCAGCTTAAGGGTCGGTGCGGGAGAAAGGACAGATACGCAGTATTTT. Translating gives CASSLRVGAGERTDTQYF.

This chain links TRBV18 with TRBJ2-3, with D perhaps matching TRBD2 (5 bases). V gave up 3 bases and J gave up 10 bases, with 11 bases separating them. This CDR3 has 12 amino acids. Looked up from germline, CDR1 is KGHSH and CDR2 is LQKENI. The CDR3 spells CASSPPSAAQYF. The CDR3 coding sequence is TGTGCCAGCTCACCGCCGTCAGCGGCGCAGTATTTT.

This clone was seen once. The genes are TRBV30 and TRBJ1-2; D remains unclear. The CDR3 sequence is 12 residues long. Germline V gene data show CDR1 as GTSNPN and CDR2 as SVGIG (reference sequence). Trimming removed 0 bases at V and 7 bases at J, with 9 bases between. In DNA form, the CDR3 reads TGTGCCTGGAGTGTACTCAGGTCTGGCTACACCTTC. Its protein is CAWSVLRSGYTF.

This clone was counted once. This chain connects TRBV28 to TRBJ2-3; D unclear. The germline CDR1 and CDR2 sequences are MDHEN and SYDVKM. Trimming left V 7 bases short and J 6 bases short, with 17 bases between. The CDR3 is 14 residues long. The CDR3 here is CASNSILVGDTQYF. CDR3 coding DNA: TGTGCCAGCAACTCCATCCTTGTTGGTGATACGCAGTATTTT.